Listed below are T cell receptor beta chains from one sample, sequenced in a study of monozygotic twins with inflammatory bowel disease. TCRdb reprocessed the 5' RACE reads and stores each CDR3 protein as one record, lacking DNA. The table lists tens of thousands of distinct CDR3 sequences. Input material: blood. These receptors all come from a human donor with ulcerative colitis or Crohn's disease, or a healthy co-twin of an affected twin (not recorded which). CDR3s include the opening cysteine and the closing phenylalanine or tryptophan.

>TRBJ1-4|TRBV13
CASSPGQDGKLFF
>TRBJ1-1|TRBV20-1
CSAKNQMNTEAFF
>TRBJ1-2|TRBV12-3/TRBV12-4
CASSLGRRGDYGYTF
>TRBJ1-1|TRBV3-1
CASSQVTHMIGNTEAFF
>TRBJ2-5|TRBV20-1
CSAISVETQYF
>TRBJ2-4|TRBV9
CASSAGTKNIQYF
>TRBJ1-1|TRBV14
CASSPTGTANTEAFF
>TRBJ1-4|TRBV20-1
CSARGSFRNRLGEKLFF
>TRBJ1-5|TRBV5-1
CASSLAGAPNQPQHF
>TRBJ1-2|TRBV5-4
CASSETDLYGYTF